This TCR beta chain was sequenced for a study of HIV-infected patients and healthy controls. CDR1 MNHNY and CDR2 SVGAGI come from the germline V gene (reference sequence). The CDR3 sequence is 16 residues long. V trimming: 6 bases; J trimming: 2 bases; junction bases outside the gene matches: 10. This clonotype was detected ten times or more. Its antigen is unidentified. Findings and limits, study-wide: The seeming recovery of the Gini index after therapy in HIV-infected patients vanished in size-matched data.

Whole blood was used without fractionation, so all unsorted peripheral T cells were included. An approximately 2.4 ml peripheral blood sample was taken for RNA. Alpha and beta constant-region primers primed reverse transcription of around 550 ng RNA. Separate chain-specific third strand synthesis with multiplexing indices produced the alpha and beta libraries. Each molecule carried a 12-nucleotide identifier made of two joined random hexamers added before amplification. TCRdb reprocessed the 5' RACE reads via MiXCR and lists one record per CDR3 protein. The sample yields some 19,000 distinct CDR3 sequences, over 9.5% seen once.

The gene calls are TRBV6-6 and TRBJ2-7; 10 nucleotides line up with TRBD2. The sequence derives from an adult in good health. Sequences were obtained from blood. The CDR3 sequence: CASSPVASGGTYEQYF. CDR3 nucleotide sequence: TGTGCCAGCAGCCCCGTCGCTAGCGGGGGTACCTACGAGCAGTACTTC.